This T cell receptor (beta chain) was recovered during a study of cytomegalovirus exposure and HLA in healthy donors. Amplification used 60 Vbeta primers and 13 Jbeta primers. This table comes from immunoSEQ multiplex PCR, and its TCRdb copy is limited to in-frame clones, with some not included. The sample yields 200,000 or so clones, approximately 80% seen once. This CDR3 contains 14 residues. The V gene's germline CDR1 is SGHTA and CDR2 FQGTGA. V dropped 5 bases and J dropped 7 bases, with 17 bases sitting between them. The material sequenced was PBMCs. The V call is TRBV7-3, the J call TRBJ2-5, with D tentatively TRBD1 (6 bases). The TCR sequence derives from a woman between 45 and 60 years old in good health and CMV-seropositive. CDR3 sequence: CASSKLAGDGTQYF. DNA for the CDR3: TGTGCCAGCAGCAAGCTAGCAGGGGACGGGACCCAGTACTTC. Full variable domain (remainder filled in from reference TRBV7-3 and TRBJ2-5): GAGVSQTPSNKVTEKGKYVELRCDPISGHTALYWYRQSLGQGPEFLIYFQGTGAADDSGLPNDRFFAVRPEGSVSTLKIQRTERGDSAVYLCASSKLAGDGTQYFGPGTRLLVL.